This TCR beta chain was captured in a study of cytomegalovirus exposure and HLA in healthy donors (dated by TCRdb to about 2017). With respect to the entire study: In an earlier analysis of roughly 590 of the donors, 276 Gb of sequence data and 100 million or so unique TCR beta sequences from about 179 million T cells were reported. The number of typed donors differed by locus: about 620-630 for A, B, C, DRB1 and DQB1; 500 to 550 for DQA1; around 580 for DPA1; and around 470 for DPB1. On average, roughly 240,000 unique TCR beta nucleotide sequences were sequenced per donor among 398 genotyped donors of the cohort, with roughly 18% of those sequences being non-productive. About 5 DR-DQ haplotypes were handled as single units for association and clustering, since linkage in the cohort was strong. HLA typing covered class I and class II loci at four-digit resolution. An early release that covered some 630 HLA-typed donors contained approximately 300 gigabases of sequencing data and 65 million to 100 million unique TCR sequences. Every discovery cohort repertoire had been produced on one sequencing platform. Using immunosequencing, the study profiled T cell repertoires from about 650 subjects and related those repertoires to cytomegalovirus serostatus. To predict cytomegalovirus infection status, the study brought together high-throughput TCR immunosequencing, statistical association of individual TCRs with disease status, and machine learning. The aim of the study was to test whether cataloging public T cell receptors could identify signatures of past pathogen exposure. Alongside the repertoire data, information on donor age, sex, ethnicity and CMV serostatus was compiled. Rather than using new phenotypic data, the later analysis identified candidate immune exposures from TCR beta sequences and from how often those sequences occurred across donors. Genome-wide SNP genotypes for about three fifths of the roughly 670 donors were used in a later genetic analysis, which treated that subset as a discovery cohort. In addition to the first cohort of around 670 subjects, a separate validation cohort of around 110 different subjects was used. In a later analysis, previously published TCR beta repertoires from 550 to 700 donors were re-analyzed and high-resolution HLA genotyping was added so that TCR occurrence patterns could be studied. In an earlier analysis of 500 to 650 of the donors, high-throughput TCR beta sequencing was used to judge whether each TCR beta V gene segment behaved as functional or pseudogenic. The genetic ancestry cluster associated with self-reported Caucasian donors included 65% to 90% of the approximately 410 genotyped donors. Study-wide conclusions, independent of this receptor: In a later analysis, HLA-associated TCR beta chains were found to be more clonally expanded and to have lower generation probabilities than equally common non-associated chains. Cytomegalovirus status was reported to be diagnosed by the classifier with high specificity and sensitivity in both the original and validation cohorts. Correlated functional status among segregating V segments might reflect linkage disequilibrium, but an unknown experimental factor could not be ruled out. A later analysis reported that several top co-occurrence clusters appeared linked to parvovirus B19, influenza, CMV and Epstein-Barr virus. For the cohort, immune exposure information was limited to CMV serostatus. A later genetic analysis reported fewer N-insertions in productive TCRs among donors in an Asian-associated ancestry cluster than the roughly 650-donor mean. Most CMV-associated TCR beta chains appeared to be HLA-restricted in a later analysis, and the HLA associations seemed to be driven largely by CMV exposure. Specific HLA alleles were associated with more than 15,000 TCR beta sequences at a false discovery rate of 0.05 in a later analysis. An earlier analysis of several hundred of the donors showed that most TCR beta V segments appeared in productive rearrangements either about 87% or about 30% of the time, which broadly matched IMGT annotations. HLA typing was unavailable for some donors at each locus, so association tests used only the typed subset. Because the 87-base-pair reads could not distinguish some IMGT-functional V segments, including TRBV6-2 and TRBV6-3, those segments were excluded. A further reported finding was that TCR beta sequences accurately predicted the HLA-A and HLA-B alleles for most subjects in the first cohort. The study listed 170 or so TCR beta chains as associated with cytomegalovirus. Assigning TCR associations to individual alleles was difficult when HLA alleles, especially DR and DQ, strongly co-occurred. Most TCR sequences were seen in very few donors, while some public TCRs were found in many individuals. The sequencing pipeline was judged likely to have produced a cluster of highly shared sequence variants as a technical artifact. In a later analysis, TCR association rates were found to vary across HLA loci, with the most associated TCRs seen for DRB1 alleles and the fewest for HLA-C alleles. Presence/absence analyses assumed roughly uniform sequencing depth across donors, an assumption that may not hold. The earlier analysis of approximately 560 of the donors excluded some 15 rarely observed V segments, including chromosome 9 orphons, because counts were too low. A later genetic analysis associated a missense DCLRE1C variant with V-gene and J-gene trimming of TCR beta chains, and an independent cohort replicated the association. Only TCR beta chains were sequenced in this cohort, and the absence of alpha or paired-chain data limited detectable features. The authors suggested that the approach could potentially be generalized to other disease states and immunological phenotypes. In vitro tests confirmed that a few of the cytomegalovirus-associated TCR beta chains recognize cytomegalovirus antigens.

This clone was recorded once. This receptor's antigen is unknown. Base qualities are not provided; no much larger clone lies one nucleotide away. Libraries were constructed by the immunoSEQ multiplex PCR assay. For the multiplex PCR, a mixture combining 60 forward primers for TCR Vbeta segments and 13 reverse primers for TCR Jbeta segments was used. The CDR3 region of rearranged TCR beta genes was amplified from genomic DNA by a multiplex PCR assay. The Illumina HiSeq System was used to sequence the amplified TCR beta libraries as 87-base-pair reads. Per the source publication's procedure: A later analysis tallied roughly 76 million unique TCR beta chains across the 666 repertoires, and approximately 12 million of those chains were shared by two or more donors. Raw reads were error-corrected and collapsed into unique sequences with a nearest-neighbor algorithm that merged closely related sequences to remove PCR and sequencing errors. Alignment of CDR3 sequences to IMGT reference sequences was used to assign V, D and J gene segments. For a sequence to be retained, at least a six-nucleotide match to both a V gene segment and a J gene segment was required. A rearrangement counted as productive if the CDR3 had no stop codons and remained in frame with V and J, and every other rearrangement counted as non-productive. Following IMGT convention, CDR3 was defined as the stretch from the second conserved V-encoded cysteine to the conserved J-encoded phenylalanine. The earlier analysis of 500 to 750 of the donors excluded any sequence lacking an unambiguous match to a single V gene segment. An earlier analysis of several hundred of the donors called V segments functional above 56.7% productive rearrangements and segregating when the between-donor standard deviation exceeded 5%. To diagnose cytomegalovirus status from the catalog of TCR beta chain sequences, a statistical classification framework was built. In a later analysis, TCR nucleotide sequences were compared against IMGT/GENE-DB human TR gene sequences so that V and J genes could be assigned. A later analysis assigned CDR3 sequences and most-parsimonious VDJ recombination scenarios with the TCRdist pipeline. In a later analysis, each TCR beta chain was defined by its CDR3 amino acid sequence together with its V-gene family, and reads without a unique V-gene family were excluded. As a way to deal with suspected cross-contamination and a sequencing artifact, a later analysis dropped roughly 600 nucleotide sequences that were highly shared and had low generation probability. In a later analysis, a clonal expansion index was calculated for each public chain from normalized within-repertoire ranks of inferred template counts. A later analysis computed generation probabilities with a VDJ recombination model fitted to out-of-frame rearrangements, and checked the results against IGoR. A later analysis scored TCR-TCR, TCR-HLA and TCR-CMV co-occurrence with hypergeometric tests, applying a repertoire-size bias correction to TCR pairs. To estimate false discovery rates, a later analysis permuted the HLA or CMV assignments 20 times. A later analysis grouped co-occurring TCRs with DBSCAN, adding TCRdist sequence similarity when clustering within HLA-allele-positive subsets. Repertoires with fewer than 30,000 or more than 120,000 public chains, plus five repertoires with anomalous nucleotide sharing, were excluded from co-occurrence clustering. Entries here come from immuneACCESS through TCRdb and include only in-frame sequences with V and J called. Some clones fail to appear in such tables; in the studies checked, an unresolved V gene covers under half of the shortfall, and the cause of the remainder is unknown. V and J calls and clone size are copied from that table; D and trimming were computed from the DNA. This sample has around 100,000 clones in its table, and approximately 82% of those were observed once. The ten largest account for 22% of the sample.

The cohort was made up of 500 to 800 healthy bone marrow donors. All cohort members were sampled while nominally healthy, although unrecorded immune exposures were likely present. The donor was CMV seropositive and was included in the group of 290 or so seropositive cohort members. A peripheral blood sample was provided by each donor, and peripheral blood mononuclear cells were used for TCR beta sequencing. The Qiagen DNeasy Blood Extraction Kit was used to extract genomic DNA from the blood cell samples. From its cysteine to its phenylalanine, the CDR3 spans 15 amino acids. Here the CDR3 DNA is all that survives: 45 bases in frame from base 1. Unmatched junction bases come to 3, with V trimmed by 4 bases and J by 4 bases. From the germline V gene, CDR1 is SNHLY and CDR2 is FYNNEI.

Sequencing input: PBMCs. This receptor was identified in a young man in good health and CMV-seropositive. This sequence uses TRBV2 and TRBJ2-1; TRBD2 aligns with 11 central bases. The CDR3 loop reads CASSGLAGPYNEQFF. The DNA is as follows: TGTGCCAGCAGTGGACTAGCGGGACCTTACAATGAGCAGTTCTTC.